The T cell receptor beta chain described here comes from a study of CD8 T cells in ankylosing spondylitis. Findings and caveats of the study: Those disease-linked clones were CD8+; they were also relatively rare in peripheral blood.

This clonotype was detected many times. Its target is not known. MiXCR was run by TCRdb on the 5' RACE reads, yielding one entry per CDR3 protein. The sample shows about 240,000 distinct CDR3 sequences, about 11% of them seen only once. V trimming: 5 bases; J trimming: 8 bases; junction bases outside the gene matches: 14. The length of the CDR3 is 15 residues. Germline CDR1 and CDR2: SGHKS and YYEKEE (reference sequence). The V call is TRBV5-5, the J call TRBJ2-3, with 7 bases aligning to TRBD2. The sequence was obtained from a male donor with ankylosing spondylitis or in good health (not recorded which). The material sequenced was blood, either unsorted or a sorted T cell fraction (not recorded which). In DNA, the CDR3 is TGTGCCAGCAGATTCCTAGCGGAGTCCTCAGTTACGCAGTATTTT. This encodes CASRFLAESSVTQYF.